This T cell receptor beta chain was sequenced in a study of cytomegalovirus exposure and HLA in healthy donors. Study-level results: A later analysis appeared to link common viral pathogens to several of the most significant clusters. Most of the TCR beta V segments (in an earlier analysis) were productive either about 87% or about 30% of the time.

The germline CDR1 and CDR2 sequences are SNHLY and FYNNEI. V lost 4 bases and J lost 0, with 10 bases in between. This CDR3 is built from 14 residues. PCR was performed using 60 Vbeta and 13 Jbeta primers. Generated by immunoSEQ multiplex PCR, the TCRdb table keeps only in-frame clones and is missing some. The table records 95,000 to 150,000 clones, about 8.6% of them present only once. Worth noting for this clone: Its antigen is unidentified.

Every donor was a healthy person donating bone marrow. This chain uses TRBV2 with TRBJ2-7; D unclear. This receptor was obtained from a woman aged 40 to 50 in good health and CMV-seropositive. The sample consisted of PBMCs. The CDR3 reads CASSAQESSYEQYF. CDR3 DNA: TGTGCCAGCAGTGCCCAAGAGAGCTCCTACGAGCAGTACTTC.